The 25 T cell receptor beta chains below come from one sample, sequenced in a study of blood T cell repertoires in COVID-19. Method: immunoSEQ multiplex PCR; TCRdb's copy keeps in-frame clones and lacks some. The sample records tens of thousands of clones, roughly 70% being singletons. The sequenced sample consisted of peripheral blood. The source is a woman between 70 and 85 years old with acute or convalescent COVID-19.

The chain links TRBV12-3 or TRBV12-4 to TRBJ1-6; 9 positions match TRBD1. J lost 9 bases, V lost 6 bases, and 3 bases had no gene match. The CDR3 consists of 13 residues. This CDR3 reads CASSPQGASPLHF. CDR3 sequence (DNA): TGTGCCAGCAGCCCACAGGGGGCTTCACCCCTCCACTTT.

CDR3: CASSSGGGYGYTF. CDR3 nucleotides: TGTGCCAGCAGCTCTGGGGGGGGCTATGGCTACACCTTC. The chain combines TRBV7-9 with TRBJ1-2; possible D gene TRBD1, 5 bases. The CDR3 sequence is 13 residues long. The V and J ends lost 4 bases and 4 bases respectively, with 10 bases between them. Germline CDR1 reads SEHNR; CDR2 reads FQNEAQ (reference sequence).

This clone was picked up a small number of times. The J gene is TRBJ2-7, the V gene TRBV14, with 10 bases identical to TRBD1. The trim removed 0 bases at V and 3 bases at J, leaving 14 bases unmatched. There are 19 residues in the CDR3. Germline V gene data show CDR1 as SGHDN and CDR2 as FVKESK. The CDR3 DNA reads TGTGCCAGCAGCCAAGATGGGTTGGGACAGGGGTTTGGTATCTACGAGCAGTACTTC. Translation: CASSQDGLGQGFGIYEQYF. Drawing the rest from reference TRBV14 and TRBJ2-7, the complete variable domain is EAGVTQFPSHSVIEKGQTVTLRCDPISGHDNLYWYRRVMGKEIKFLLHFVKESKQDESGMPNNRFLAERTGGTYSTLKVQPAELEDSGVYFCASSQDGLGQGFGIYEQYFGPGTRLTVT.

V and J are TRBV21-1 and TRBJ2-6; the table's TRBD1 call for D was not verified on the DNA. TRBV21-1 is annotated as a pseudogene. CDR3 size: 13 residues. The DNA for the CDR3 is TGTGCCAGGAGCCACTCTGGGGCCAACGTCCTGACTTTC. This sequence encodes CARSHSGANVLTF.

This chain connects TRBV28 to TRBJ1-2, with D possibly matching TRBD1 (6 bases). There are 14 residues in the CDR3. Germline V gene sequence: CDR1 MDHEN, CDR2 SYDVKM. V dropped 2 bases and J dropped 4 bases, with 11 bases sitting between them. The CDR3 spells CASSLTQGTYGYTF. DNA for the CDR3: TGTGCCAGCAGTTTAACTCAGGGGACCTATGGCTACACCTTC.

This sequence joins TRBV5-4 and TRBJ1-2, with 9 bases that match TRBD1. The germline CDR1 and CDR2 sequences are SGHNT and YYREEE (reference sequence). This CDR3 spans 16 amino acids. The junction had 13 bases not matched to a gene; V was cut back by 4 bases and J by 6 bases. This chain's CDR3 is CASSAYRDREKDGYTF. The CDR3 DNA is TGTGCCAGCAGCGCCTACCGGGACAGGGAGAAGGATGGCTACACCTTC.

The V call is TRBV6-1, the J call TRBJ1-4; 10 bases map to TRBD1. The CDR3 length is 16 residues. The germline gives CDR1 MNHNS, CDR2 SASEGT. With V trimmed by 1 base and J by 8 bases, 7 bases remained unmatched. The CDR3 region is CASSEVFGTGDEKLFF. CDR3 DNA: TGTGCCAGCAGTGAAGTCTTTGGGACAGGGGACGAAAAACTGTTTTTT.

The chain couples TRBV5-1 to TRBJ2-2; 8 positions agree with TRBD2. Germline CDR1 reads SGHRS; CDR2 reads YFSETQ. Trimming took 4 bases from V and 5 from J; bases not matched to a gene: 4. This CDR3 region has 14 residues. The DNA for the CDR3 is TGCGCCAGCAGCCGAGCGGGAGCAACCGGGGAGCTGTTTTTT. This translates into CASSRAGATGELFF.

The V gene is TRBV20-1, the J gene TRBJ2-3, with no clear D. The CDR3 consists of 11 residues. Germline lookup yields CDR1 DFQATT and CDR2 SNEGSKA (reference sequence). Trimming left V 4 bases short and J 5 bases short, with 7 bases between. The CDR3 DNA follows: TGCAGTGCTAATTATCGAGATACGCAGTATTTT. It translates to CSANYRDTQYF.

The chain is built from TRBV6-5 and TRBJ1-1; 8 nucleotides agree with TRBD1. In germline, CDR1 is MNHEY, CDR2 SVGAGI. CDR3 length equals 14 residues. The J segment lost 0 bases and the V segment lost 7 bases, leaving 4 bases of the junction unmatched. The CDR3 reads CASTDRALNTEAFF. CDR3 DNA sequence: TGTGCCAGCACGGACAGGGCGTTGAACACTGAAGCTTTCTTT.

The chain is built from TRBV6-1 and TRBJ1-5; TRBD1 is a possible D gene (5 bases). The CDR3 has 12 residues. The germline V gene encodes CDR1 MNHNS and CDR2 SASEGT. Trimming left V 3 bases short and J 5 bases short, with 5 bases between. This CDR3 is CASSETDQPQHF. In DNA form, the CDR3 reads TGTGCCAGCAGTGAGACAGATCAGCCCCAGCATTTT.

The V call is TRBV30, the J call TRBJ2-1, with 13 bases fitting TRBD2. V shed 3 bases, J shed 4 bases, and the junction held 12 bases outside the gene matches. Germline V lookup: CDR1 GTSNPN, CDR2 SVGIG (reference sequence). The CDR3 covers 18 residues. This CDR3 reads CAWRRLAGGGVGYNEQFF. The CDR3 region has the DNA TGTGCCTGGAGAAGACTAGCGGGAGGAGGAGTCGGGTACAATGAGCAGTTCTTC.

V and J are TRBV7-9 and TRBJ2-1, with D unclear. Germline V CDR1 and CDR2: SEHNR, FQNEAQ (reference sequence). This CDR3 contains 11 residues. Trimming took 2 bases from V and 9 from J, leaving 5 bases between them. CDR3: CASSLFGEQFF. Here the CDR3 DNA reads TGTGCCAGCAGCTTATTCGGTGAGCAGTTCTTC.

This CDR3 reads CASSLQDTQYF. In DNA, the CDR3 is TGTGCCAGCTCACTCCAGGATACGCAGTATTTT. This chain joins TRBV18 and TRBJ2-3; D gene unclear. V gave up 4 bases and J gave up 6 bases, with 5 bases separating them. The CDR3 is 11 residues long. Looked up from germline, CDR1 is KGHSH and CDR2 is LQKENI.

This chain links TRBV9 with TRBJ2-1; TRBD2 agrees at 9 bases. V lost 3 bases to trimming and J lost 3 bases; unmatched junction nucleotides: 7. CDR1 is SGDLS and CDR2 is YYNGEE in the germline V gene. The CDR3 is made up of 16 amino acids. CDR3 coding DNA: TGTGCCAGCAGCGGAGAGCGGGAGGCCCACTACAATGAGCAGTTCTTC. Residues: CASSGEREAHYNEQFF. The variable domain in full, completed from reference TRBV9 and TRBJ2-1, reads DSGVTQTPKHLITATGQRVTLRCSPRSGDLSVYWYQQSLDQGLQFLIQYYNGEERAKGNILERFSAQQFPDLHSELNLSSLELGDSALYFCASSGEREAHYNEQFFGPGTRLTVL.

A note on this clone: An end of the junction does not agree with germline; a read error may underlie this. The rearrangement links TRBV3-1 (or the pseudogene TRBV3-2) to TRBJ1-2, with TRBD1 matching over 7 bases. Germline V gives CDR1 LGHDT, CDR2 YNNKEL (reference sequence). The CDR3 is 16 residues long. CDR3 nucleotides: TGTGCCAGCGGCCAAGGGGACAGCCTATCTCCCTATGGCTACACCTTC. This encodes CASGQGDSLSPYGYTF.

The chain has TRBV3-1 (or the pseudogene TRBV3-2) and TRBJ2-1, with a weak D call TRBD1 (6 bases). The germline V gene encodes CDR1 LGHDT and CDR2 YNNKEL (reference sequence). V gave up 1 base and J gave up 5 bases, with 15 bases separating them. This CDR3 is built from 16 residues. The CDR3, as DNA: TGTGCCAGCAGCCAAGTTTACAGGGTACAGAACAATGAGCAGTTCTTC. This sequence encodes CASSQVYRVQNNEQFF.

This clone was counted between two and nine times. V is TRBV7-6 and J is TRBJ2-1; 9 nucleotides align to TRBD2. CDR1 SGHVS and CDR2 FNYEAQ come from the germline V gene. With V trimmed by 6 bases and J by 7 bases, 10 bases remained unmatched. CDR3 length: 15 amino acids. The CDR3 is CASRPSGGRSNEQFF. The CDR3 DNA reads as TGTGCCAGCAGGCCGAGCGGGGGGCGTTCGAATGAGCAGTTCTTC.

The V call is TRBV11-1, the J call TRBJ2-5; D is perhaps TRBD2 (5 bases). The CDR3 contains 14 residues. Deletions cut 0 bases from V and 5 bases from J, with 10 bases between. Germline lookup yields CDR1 SGHAT and CDR2 FQDESV (reference sequence). CDR3 DNA sequence: TGTGCCAGCAGCTTAGCTCCCCAGCGGGAGACCCAGTACTTC. It is translated as CASSLAPQRETQYF. The full variable domain, its missing parts supplied by reference TRBV11-1 and TRBJ2-5, is EAEVAQSPRYKITEKSQAVAFWCDPISGHATLYWYRQILGQGPELLVQFQDESVVDDSQLPKDRFSAERLKGVDSTLKIQPAELGDSAMYLCASSLAPQRETQYFGPGTRLLVL.

The chain recombines TRBV4-3 with TRBJ1-2, with a possible D match to TRBD1 (6 bases). Per the germline V gene, CDR1 is LGHNA and CDR2 is YSLEER. This CDR3 has 14 amino acids. Trimming removed 4 bases at V and 6 bases at J, with 15 bases between. Written as DNA, the CDR3 is TGCGCCAGCAGCCGAGAACAGGGCTTAGATGGCTACACCTTC. The encoded protein is CASSREQGLDGYTF.

The chain recombines TRBV5-4 with TRBJ2-6; 11 bases fit TRBD1. Germline V gene sequence: CDR1 SGHNT, CDR2 YYREEE (reference sequence). The CDR3 sequence is 17 residues long. The V gene end was trimmed by 4 bases and the J gene end by 2 bases; junction bases not matched to a gene: 5. CDR3 protein: CASSPPGQGAGANVLTF. The CDR3, as DNA: TGTGCCAGCAGCCCACCGGGACAGGGGGCTGGGGCCAACGTCCTGACTTTC.

This sequence joins TRBV2 and TRBJ2-7; a possible D gene is TRBD2 (5 bases). The CDR3 is made up of 13 amino acids. The V gene lost 6 bases and the J gene lost 5 bases, with 14 bases spanning the gap. Germline values: CDR1 SNHLY, CDR2 FYNNEI. CDR3 residues: CASSRDMEDEQYF. The CDR3 DNA reads TGTGCCAGCAGCAGAGACATGGAGGACGAGCAGTACTTC. The variable domain in full, with the rest retrieved from reference TRBV2 and TRBJ2-7, is EPEVTQTPSHQVTQMGQEVILRCVPISNHLYFYWYRQILGQKVEFLVSFYNNEISEKSEIFDDQFSVERPDGSNFTLKIRSTKLEDSAMYFCASSRDMEDEQYFGPGTRLTVT.

This clone was picked up one time. The same CDR3 arises from other DNA sequences in this sample as well. The chain employs TRBV2 and TRBJ2-1; 11 bases map to TRBD2. The CDR3 consists of 15 residues. The V gene end was trimmed by 4 bases and the J gene end by 5 bases; junction bases not matched to a gene: 4. Germline CDR1 and CDR2: SNHLY and FYNNEI. Here the CDR3 reads CASSGLAGGDNEQFF. CDR3 coding DNA: TGTGCCAGCAGTGGTTTAGCGGGGGGGGACAATGAGCAGTTCTTC.

This chain uses TRBV10-3 with TRBJ1-6, with 8 bases matching TRBD1. J was trimmed by 10 bases and V by 10 bases; bases with no gene match: 6. This CDR3 has 12 amino acids. Germline CDR1 reads ENHRY; CDR2 reads SYGVKD. CDR3: CATGQGGSPLHF. In nucleotides, the CDR3 is TGTGCCACCGGACAGGGCGGGTCACCCCTCCACTTT.

This chain connects TRBV28 to TRBJ1-2; 8 bases are a match to TRBD1. The CDR3 sequence is 17 residues long. The trim removed 4 bases at V and 7 bases at J, leaving 17 bases unmatched. CDR1 is MDHEN, CDR2 SYDVKM, per germline. CDR3 sequence reads: CASSSRGTGRLGAGYTF. For the CDR3, the DNA is TGTGCCAGCAGTTCTAGGGGGACAGGACGTTTGGGTGCTGGCTACACCTTC.